Each of the 12 T cell receptor beta chains below was sequenced from the same sample in a study of shared clonotypes between healthy human individuals. TCRdb keeps only in-frame clones here, not all; method: immunoSEQ multiplex PCR. The sample lists nearly 1 million clones, over 75% seen once, with around 1.4% in the top ten. Sequencing was carried out using memory CD4+ T cells sorted from blood. Subset here: CD45RA-negative fraction. These receptors were taken from a man aged 18 to 35 in good health.

This clone was picked up a small number of times. The V and J genes are TRBV19 and TRBJ1-5; D is ambiguous. Per the germline V gene, CDR1 is LNHDA and CDR2 is SQIVND (reference sequence). Between the trimmed V and J ends, which lost 4 bases and 2 bases, there was a span of 9 bases. The length of the CDR3 is 14 residues. The CDR3, as DNA: TGTGCCAGTAGTACTGGGGAGGGCAATCAGCCCCAGCATTTT. Residues: CASSTGEGNQPQHF.

This sequence joins TRBV7-8 and TRBJ2-2, with 9 bases matching TRBD2. The germline V gene encodes CDR1 SGHVS and CDR2 FQNEAQ. J gave up 4 bases and V 5 bases, and 11 bases lay outside the gene matches. The CDR3 is made up of 17 amino acids. In nucleotides, the CDR3 is TGTGCCAGCAGCCAGCGGATGGGACTAGCTGCCACCGGGGAGCTGTTTTTT. Translated, it gives CASSQRMGLAATGELFF.

The chain employs TRBV5-1 and TRBJ1-3; tentative D call: TRBD1 (6 bases). Trimming removed 3 bases at V and 4 bases at J, with 14 bases between. The V gene's germline CDR1 is SGHRS and CDR2 YFSETQ. The CDR3 runs to 15 residues. The CDR3 loop is CASSSTGSDGNTIYF. The CDR3, as DNA: TGCGCCAGCAGCTCAACAGGGTCGGACGGAAACACCATATATTTT.

This clone was seen a handful of times. The rearrangement links TRBV5-4 to TRBJ2-7; 8 nucleotides align to TRBD2. Per germline, CDR1 SGHNT and CDR2 YYREEE (reference sequence). CDR3 size: 16 residues. J was trimmed by 1 base and V by 4 bases; bases with no gene match: 10. The CDR3 DNA follows: TGTGCCAGCAGCCTACCCGGGACTAGTAAGTCCTACGAGCAGTACTTC. It yields the protein CASSLPGTSKSYEQYF.

The rearrangement joins TRBV6-5 to TRBJ1-1, with D perhaps matching TRBD1 (5 bases). This CDR3 contains 13 residues. The germline V gene encodes CDR1 MNHEY and CDR2 SVGAGI. The V end was cut by 6 bases, the J end by 0 bases, with 8 bases between. CDR3 in DNA: TGTGCCAGCAGAAGGGGCATGAACACTGAAGCTTTCTTT. Translated, it gives CASRRGMNTEAFF.

This chain links TRBV9 with TRBJ1-3; no clear D gene. CDR3 length: 12 residues. Germline CDR1 is SGDLS and CDR2 is YYNGEE. The V end lost 4 bases, the J end lost 2 bases, and 4 bases lay between the germline ends. CDR3 in DNA: TGTGCCAGCAGCCGGACTGGAAACACCATATATTTT. Its translation is CASSRTGNTIYF.

The V and J genes are TRBV2 and TRBJ2-7, with 8 bases lining up with TRBD2. Germline CDR1 SNHLY, CDR2 FYNNEI. The V and J ends lost 3 bases and 6 bases, in that order; junction bases with no gene match: 7. The CDR3 is 14 amino acids. The chain's CDR3 is CASSERTGGSEQYF. The CDR3 coding sequence is TGTGCCAGCAGTGAGCGGACGGGGGGGTCCGAGCAGTACTTC.

The V and J genes are TRBV5-1 and TRBJ2-3, with 9 bases matching TRBD2. Germline values: CDR1 SGHRS, CDR2 YFSETQ. CDR3 length: 17 residues. The V and J ends lost 4 bases and 0 bases, in that order; junction bases with no gene match: 9. CDR3 in amino acids: CASSPYLSGGSTDTQYF. The CDR3 DNA follows: TGCGCCAGCAGCCCCTACCTTAGCGGGGGAAGCACAGATACGCAGTATTTT.

CDR3 in amino acids: CASREDSLGTQYF. The CDR3 DNA follows: TGTGCCAGCAGGGAGGACAGTTTGGGTACGCAGTATTTT. The chain is built from TRBV2 and TRBJ2-3; D is possibly TRBD1 (6 bases). Germline V gene sequence: CDR1 SNHLY, CDR2 FYNNEI. Trimming removed 6 bases at V and 8 bases at J, with 15 bases between. The CDR3 is 13 amino acids.

The count of this clone is one. This CDR3 is CASSLTGAGQETQYF. CDR3 coding DNA: TGTGCCAGCAGCTTAACGGGGGCCGGGCAAGAGACCCAGTACTTC. The V and J genes are TRBV7-3 and TRBJ2-5; perhaps TRBD1 as D (6 bases). Trimming cost V 0 bases and J 2 bases, with 10 bases left between them. The CDR3 is 15 amino acids. Germline V gene data show CDR1 as SGHTA and CDR2 as FQGTGA. Combining the CDR3 with reference TRBV7-3 and TRBJ2-5 gives the whole variable domain GAGVSQTPSNKVTEKGKYVELRCDPISGHTALYWYRQSLGQGPEFLIYFQGTGAADDSGLPNDRFFAVRPEGSVSTLKIQRTERGDSAVYLCASSLTGAGQETQYFGPGTRLLVL.

The chain links TRBV30 to TRBJ2-3; D gene uncertain. V lost 0 bases and J 5 bases, leaving 6 bases between the germline ends. The CDR3 totals 12 residues. Germline CDR1 reads GTSNPN; CDR2 reads SVGIG (reference sequence). CDR3 in amino acids: CAWSVLVDTQYF. CDR3 nucleotides: TGTGCCTGGAGTGTACTGGTAGATACGCAGTATTTT.

The chain couples TRBV25-1 to TRBJ1-2; D is possibly TRBD1 (5 bases). Looked up from germline, CDR1 is MGHDK and CDR2 is SYGVNS. Trimming removed 3 bases from V and 8 bases from J, with 10 bases in between. This CDR3 spans 12 amino acids. In DNA form, the CDR3 reads TGTGCCAGCAGTGAGGGGGTTTTGGGCTACACCTTC. Its protein product is CASSEGVLGYTF.